Listed here are 19 T cell receptor beta chains from one sample, sequenced in a study of cytotoxic CD8 clonotypes in ibrutinib-treated CLL. Method: immunoSEQ multiplex PCR; TCRdb's copy keeps in-frame clones and lacks some. The table shows more than 20,000 clones, with 70% to 80% occurring only once. Sequencing used PBMCs, obtained before ibrutinib treatment. These receptor sequences come from a human donor with chronic lymphocytic leukemia.

This clone is a singleton in its sample. The rearrangement joins TRBV5-1 to TRBJ2-1; 10 nucleotides agree with TRBD2. Germline V lookup: CDR1 SGHRS, CDR2 YFSETQ. This CDR3 has 22 amino acids. V shed 4 bases and J 0 bases; nucleotides not matched to a gene: 22. In DNA, the CDR3 is TGCGCCAGCAGCGCAGATAGGGCGGTAGCGGGAGGCCTCCGAAGCTCCTACAATGAGCAGTTCTTC. Translating it yields CASSADRAVAGGLRSSYNEQFF.

This clone was observed a single time. This rearrangement joins TRBV5-1 to TRBJ1-5, with no clear D. CDR3 length: 13 amino acids. V was cut by 4 bases and J by 2 bases, with 7 bases left in between. Germline-derived CDR1 and CDR2 are SGHRS and YFSETQ. The CDR3 nucleotides are TGCGCCAGCAGCCCGGACGGCAATCAGCCCCAGCATTTT. Translation: CASSPDGNQPQHF.

Only one count was recorded for this clone. CDR3 DNA: TGTGCCAGTAGTATCCCCATCTCCGGGACCGAAGAGACCCAGTACTTC. This sequence encodes CASSIPISGTEETQYF. The chain links TRBV19 to TRBJ2-5; D assignment may be TRBD1 or TRBD2 (5 bases each). Germline-derived CDR1 and CDR2 are LNHDA and SQIVND (reference sequence). The CDR3 totals 16 residues. V was pared by 3 bases and J by 3 bases, with 17 bases between.

This chain connects TRBV7-3 to TRBJ2-7, with 9 bases identical to TRBD1. Trimming cost V 4 bases and J 6 bases; bases outside gene matches: 10. The CDR3 is 15 amino acids. Germline V gene data show CDR1 as SGHTA and CDR2 as FQGTGA. The CDR3 bases are TGTGCCAGCAGCTCCACAGGGGGCGCGTTCGGCGAGCAGTACTTC. Protein product: CASSSTGGAFGEQYF.

The chain is built from TRBV28 and TRBJ2-6; D is perhaps TRBD1 or TRBD2 (6 bases each). Germline V gives CDR1 MDHEN, CDR2 SYDVKM. The V end was cut by 5 bases, the J end by 0 bases, with 8 bases between. The CDR3 is 15 amino acids. The CDR3 loop reads CASSKGGSGANVLTF. Written as DNA, the CDR3 is TGTGCCAGCAGTAAGGGGGGCTCTGGGGCCAACGTCCTGACTTTC.

The chain recombines TRBV27 with TRBJ2-1, with D tentatively TRBD1 (5 bases). The CDR3 has 16 residues. Germline V lookup: CDR1 MNHEY, CDR2 SMNVEV (reference sequence). Between the trimmed V and J ends, which lost 2 bases and 2 bases, there was a span of 13 bases. This chain's CDR3 is CASSLRWTLPYNEQFF. The CDR3, as DNA: TGTGCCAGCAGTTTAAGGTGGACACTTCCCTACAATGAGCAGTTCTTC.

The chain couples TRBV18 to TRBJ1-1, with unresolved D. Deletions cut 3 bases from V and 4 bases from J, with 15 bases between. The germline CDR1 and CDR2 sequences are KGHSH and LQKENI. The CDR3 totals 15 residues. CDR3 sequence: CASSPKMGDGTEAFF. CDR3 coding DNA: TGTGCCAGCTCACCTAAAATGGGAGATGGCACTGAAGCTTTCTTT.

This clone appeared a few times. The chain is built from TRBV5-5 and TRBJ2-7, with 8 bases aligning to TRBD2. The V and J ends lost 4 bases and 4 bases, in that order; junction bases with no gene match: 7. This CDR3 contains 14 residues. Germline V gene lookup returns CDR1 SGHKS and CDR2 YYEKEE (reference sequence). CDR3 amino acids: CASSPGLENYEQYF. In nucleotides, the CDR3 is TGTGCCAGCAGCCCGGGACTAGAAAATTACGAGCAGTACTTC.

The chain employs TRBV5-1 and TRBJ1-1; TRBD1 might be the D (6 bases). Trimming removed 3 bases from V and 0 bases from J, with 18 bases in between. Germline V gene lookup returns CDR1 SGHRS and CDR2 YFSETQ. The CDR3 runs 17 residues. DNA for the CDR3: TGCGCCAGCAGCTCACGCCCAAGTACAGGGTTGAACACTGAAGCTTTCTTT. The encoded protein is CASSSRPSTGLNTEAFF.

The chain employs TRBV19 and TRBJ1-1; D remains ambiguous. The CDR3 is 12 amino acids. The germline V gene has CDR1 LNHDA and CDR2 SQIVND (reference sequence). V was cut by 6 bases and J by 3 bases, with 8 bases left in between. The chain's CDR3 is CASRSRDTEAFF. DNA for the CDR3: TGTGCCAGTAGGTCACGGGACACTGAAGCTTTCTTT.

V gene TRBV30 combines with J gene TRBJ1-5; a possible D gene is TRBD1 (5 bases). Trimming stripped 0 bases from V and 2 bases from J, with 11 bases between. Looked up from germline, CDR1 is GTSNPN and CDR2 is SVGIG (reference sequence). The CDR3 length is 15 residues. CDR3 region: CAWSVQQGGNQPQHF. The CDR3 region has the DNA TGTGCCTGGAGTGTACAGCAGGGTGGCAATCAGCCCCAGCATTTT.

This chain links TRBV9 with TRBJ2-1; 7 bases line up with TRBD2. V lost 0 bases, J lost 0 bases, and 6 bases stayed unmatched. This CDR3 has 17 residues. CDR1 and CDR2 (germline): SGDLS, YYNGEE. The CDR3, as DNA: TGTGCCAGCAGCGTAGGAAGCGGACTAGACTCCTACAATGAGCAGTTCTTC. This encodes CASSVGSGLDSYNEQFF.

The CDR3 nucleotides read TGTGCCAGCAGCTCCAATAATTACTACAATGAGCAGTTCTTC. This translates into CASSSNNYYNEQFF. The chain employs TRBV9 and TRBJ2-1; D remains unclear. CDR1 is SGDLS and CDR2 is YYNGEE in the germline V gene. Trimming stripped 4 bases from V and 3 bases from J, with 11 bases between. The CDR3 extends over 14 amino acids.

This clone was seen once. The rearrangement links TRBV7-9 to TRBJ1-4, with D tentatively TRBD1 (5 bases). The V end was cut by 4 bases, the J end by 7 bases, with 10 bases between. This CDR3 contains 13 residues. The germline gives CDR1 SEHNR, CDR2 FQNEAQ (reference sequence). The CDR3 sequence: CASSSGPGEKLFF. CDR3 sequence (DNA): TGTGCCAGCAGCTCGGGACCGGGTGAAAAACTGTTTTTT.

J is TRBJ1-1 and V is TRBV6-5; D ambiguous. CDR3 length: 14 residues. CDR1 and CDR2 from the germline V gene are MNHEY and SVGAGI. Deletions cut 0 bases from V and 5 bases from J, with 10 bases between. The CDR3 DNA follows: TGTGCCAGCAGTTACTCGCGGGGAGGGACTGAAGCTTTCTTT. Translated: CASSYSRGGTEAFF.

The V call is TRBV27, the J call TRBJ2-1; TRBD2 matches 8 bases. Germline V gene sequence: CDR1 MNHEY, CDR2 SMNVEV (reference sequence). The CDR3 runs to 16 residues. V dropped 4 bases and J dropped 5; count of bases not matched to a gene: 10. The DNA of the CDR3 is TGTGCCAGCAGTTCCCGGGGGGGGGCAAGGCACAATGAGCAGTTCTTC. Its translation: CASSSRGGARHNEQFF.

This rearrangement joins TRBV2 to TRBJ2-2; 11 positions match TRBD2. CDR3 length: 16 amino acids. Unmatched junction bases numbered 8, after V lost 6 bases and J lost 5 bases. Germline V lookup: CDR1 SNHLY, CDR2 FYNNEI. CDR3 DNA sequence: TGTGCCAGCAGCATTATACTAGCGGGAGATACCGGGGAGCTGTTTTTT. Encoded protein: CASSIILAGDTGELFF.

This clone occurred a few times. The DNA for the CDR3 is TGCGCCAGCAGCCCCATGGTTGAGGAAAAACTGTTTTTT. Translated, it gives CASSPMVEEKLFF. The genes are TRBV5-1 and TRBJ1-4; the D is unclear. V lost 4 bases, J lost 8 bases, and 12 bases lay in between. Germline V CDR1 and CDR2: SGHRS, YFSETQ. The CDR3 contains 13 residues.

The chain joins TRBV6-5 to TRBJ2-7, with D maybe TRBD1 (5 bases). V was clipped by 5 bases and J by 2 bases, with 13 bases between them. Germline V CDR1 and CDR2: MNHEY, SVGAGI. The CDR3 is made up of 14 amino acids. As DNA, the CDR3 is TGTGCCAGCAGTAACCCAGGGCCCACCTACGAGCAGTACTTC. Translating gives CASSNPGPTYEQYF.